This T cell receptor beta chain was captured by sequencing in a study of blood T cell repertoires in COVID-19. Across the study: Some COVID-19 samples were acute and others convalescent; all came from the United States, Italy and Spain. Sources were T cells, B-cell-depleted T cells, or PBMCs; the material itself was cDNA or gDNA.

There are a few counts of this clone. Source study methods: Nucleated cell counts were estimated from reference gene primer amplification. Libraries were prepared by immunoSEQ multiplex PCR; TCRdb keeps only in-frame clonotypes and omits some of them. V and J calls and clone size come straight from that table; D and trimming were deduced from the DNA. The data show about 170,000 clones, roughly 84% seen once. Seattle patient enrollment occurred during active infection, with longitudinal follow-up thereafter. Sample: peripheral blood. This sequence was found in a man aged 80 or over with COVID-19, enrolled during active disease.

This CDR3 is CASSEQGADYGYTF. The CDR3, as DNA: TGCGCCAGCAGTGAACAGGGGGCAGACTATGGCTACACCTTC. V usage is TRBV5-1 and J usage is TRBJ1-2, with 9 nucleotides matching TRBD1. The ends lost 5 bases at V and 3 bases at J; junction bases unmatched: 5. Germline V gene lookup returns CDR1 SGHRS and CDR2 YFSETQ. The CDR3 consists of 14 residues. The variable domain in full, completed from reference TRBV5-1 and TRBJ1-2, reads KAGVTQTPRYLIKTRGQQVTLSCSPISGHRSVSWYQQTPGQGLQFLFEYFSETQRNKGNFPGRFSGRQFSNSRSEMNVSTLELGDSALYLCASSEQGADYGYTFGSGTRLTVV.